This T cell receptor (beta chain) comes out of a study of cytomegalovirus exposure and HLA in healthy donors. This clone was picked up a small number of times. Its target is not known. A multiplex PCR was run with 60 Vbeta primers and 13 Jbeta primers. Clones were sequenced by immunoSEQ multiplex PCR, and TCRdb holds only the in-frame ones, with some missing. The data show about 77,000 clones, with around 78% seen just once and around 4.3% held by the top ten. Study-wide results and limits: For cytomegalovirus status, the classifier reportedly gave diagnoses with high specificity and sensitivity. CMV antigen specificity of a few CMV-associated chains was confirmed in vitro.

This CDR3 has 14 amino acids. CDR1 and CDR2 (germline): SGHRS, YFSETQ. J lost 6 bases, V lost 4 bases, and 7 bases had no gene match. This clonotype originated in a man between 35 and 55 years old in good health and CMV-seronegative. Sequenced: PBMCs. The chain uses TRBV5-1 and TRBJ2-7, with TRBD1 matching over 10 bases. The DNA for the CDR3 is TGCGCCAGCAGCGAGACAGGGGGCTCCGTCGAGCAGTACTTC. It is translated as CASSETGGSVEQYF.